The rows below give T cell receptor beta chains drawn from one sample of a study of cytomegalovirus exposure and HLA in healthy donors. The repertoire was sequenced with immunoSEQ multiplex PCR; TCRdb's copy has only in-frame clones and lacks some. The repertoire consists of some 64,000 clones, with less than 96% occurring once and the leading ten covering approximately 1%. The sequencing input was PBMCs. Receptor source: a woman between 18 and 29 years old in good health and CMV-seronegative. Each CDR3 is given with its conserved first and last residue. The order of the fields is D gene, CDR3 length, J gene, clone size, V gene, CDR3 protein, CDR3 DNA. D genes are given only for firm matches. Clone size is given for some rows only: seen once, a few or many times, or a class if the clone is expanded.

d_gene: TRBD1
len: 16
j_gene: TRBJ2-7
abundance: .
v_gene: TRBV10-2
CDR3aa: CASSDPPGQGAYEQYF
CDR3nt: TGCGCCAGCAGTGACCCTCCGGGACAGGGAGCCTACGAGCAGTACTTC

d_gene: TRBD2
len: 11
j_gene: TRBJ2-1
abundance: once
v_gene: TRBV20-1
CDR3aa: CSAPLGRGKFF
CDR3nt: TGCAGTGCCCCCCTCGGGCGGGGGAAGTTCTTC

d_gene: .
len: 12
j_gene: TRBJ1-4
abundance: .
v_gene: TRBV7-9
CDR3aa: CASSPREGKLFF
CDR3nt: TGTGCCAGCAGCCCCCGTGAGGGAAAACTGTTTTTT

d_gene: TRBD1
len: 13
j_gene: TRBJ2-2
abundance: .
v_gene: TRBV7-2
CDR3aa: CASSPRGTGELFF
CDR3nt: TGTGCCAGCAGTCCCAGGGGGACCGGGGAGCTGTTTTTT

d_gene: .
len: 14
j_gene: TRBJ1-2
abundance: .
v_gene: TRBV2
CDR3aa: CASSEGGVWYGYTF
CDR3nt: TGTGCCAGCAGTGAAGGCGGGGTGTGGTATGGCTACACCTTC

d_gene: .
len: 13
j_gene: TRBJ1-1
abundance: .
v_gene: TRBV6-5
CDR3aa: CASAGGWGTEAFF
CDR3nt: TGTGCCAGCGCGGGGGGCTGGGGCACTGAAGCTTTCTTT

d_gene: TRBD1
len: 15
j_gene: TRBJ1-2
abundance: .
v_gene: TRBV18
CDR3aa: CASSPRATGDYGYTF
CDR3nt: TGTGCCAGCTCACCACGGGCGACAGGGGACTATGGCTACACCTTC

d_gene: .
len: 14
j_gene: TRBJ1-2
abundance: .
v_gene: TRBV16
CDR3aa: CASSPGLAVRGYTF
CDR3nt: TGTGCCAGCAGCCCCGGGTTGGCAGTGCGGGGCTACACCTTC

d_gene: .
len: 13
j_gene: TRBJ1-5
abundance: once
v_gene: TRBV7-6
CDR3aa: CASSPGVNQPQHF
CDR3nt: TGTGCCAGCAGCCCCGGTGTAAATCAGCCCCAGCATTTT

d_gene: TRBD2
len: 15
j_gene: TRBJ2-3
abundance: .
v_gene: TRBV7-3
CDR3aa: CASSLTGGGADTQYF
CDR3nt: TGTGCCAGCAGCTTAACGGGGGGGGGTGCAGATACGCAGTATTTT

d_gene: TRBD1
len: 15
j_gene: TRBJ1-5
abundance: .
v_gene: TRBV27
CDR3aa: CASSPWTGLNQPQHF
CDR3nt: TGTGCCAGCAGTCCTTGGACAGGTCTCAATCAGCCCCAGCATTTT

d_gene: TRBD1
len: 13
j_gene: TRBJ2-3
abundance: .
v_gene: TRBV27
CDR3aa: CASSLRRGYTQYF
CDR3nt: TGTGCCAGCAGTCTACGCAGGGGGTATACGCAGTATTTT

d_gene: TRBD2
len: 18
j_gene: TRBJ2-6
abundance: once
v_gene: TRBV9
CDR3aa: CASSPTPGLASGANVLTF
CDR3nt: TGTGCCAGCAGCCCAACCCCGGGACTAGCGTCTGGGGCCAACGTCCTGACTTTC

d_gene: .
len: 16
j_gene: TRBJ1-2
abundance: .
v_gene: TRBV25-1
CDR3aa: CASSDPVGQGSYGYTF
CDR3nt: TGTGCCAGCAGTGACCCGGTGGGGCAGGGGTCCTATGGCTACACCTTC

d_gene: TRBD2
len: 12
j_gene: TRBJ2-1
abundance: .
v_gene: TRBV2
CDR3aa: CALAGGYNEQFF
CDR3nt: TGTGCCCTAGCGGGGGGCTACAATGAGCAGTTCTTC

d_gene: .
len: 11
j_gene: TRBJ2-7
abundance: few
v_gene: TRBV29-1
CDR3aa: CSGRESYEQYF
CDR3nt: TGCAGCGGTCGAGAGTCCTACGAGCAGTACTTC

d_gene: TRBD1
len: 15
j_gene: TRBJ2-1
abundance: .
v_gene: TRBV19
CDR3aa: CASSAYMRGGDEQFF
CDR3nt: TGTGCCAGTAGTGCTTATATGCGAGGGGGCGATGAGCAGTTCTTC

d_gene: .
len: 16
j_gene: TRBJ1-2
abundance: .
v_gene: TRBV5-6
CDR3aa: CASSLIGLGDRYGYTF
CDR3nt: TGTGCCAGCAGCTTGATCGGTCTGGGCGACCGCTATGGCTACACCTTC

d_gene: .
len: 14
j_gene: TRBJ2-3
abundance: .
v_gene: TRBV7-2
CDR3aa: CASSLGPAWDTQYF
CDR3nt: TGTGCCAGCAGCTTAGGTCCTGCGTGGGATACGCAGTATTTT

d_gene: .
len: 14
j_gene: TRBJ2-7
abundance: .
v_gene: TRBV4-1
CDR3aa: CASSQDQAYYEQYF
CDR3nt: TGCGCCAGCAGCCAAGACCAGGCCTACTACGAGCAGTACTTC

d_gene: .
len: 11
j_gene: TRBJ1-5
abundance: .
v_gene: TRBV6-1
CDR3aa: CASGRNQPQHF
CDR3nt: TGTGCCAGCGGCAGGAATCAGCCCCAGCATTTT

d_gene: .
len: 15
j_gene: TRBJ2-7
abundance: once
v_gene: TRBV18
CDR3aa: CASSPQRDSPYEQYF
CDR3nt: TGTGCCAGCTCACCACAACGGGACTCCCCCTACGAGCAGTACTTC

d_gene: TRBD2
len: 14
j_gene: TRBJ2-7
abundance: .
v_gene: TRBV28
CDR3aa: CASSSRDYAYEQYF
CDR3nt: TGTGCCAGCAGTTCCCGGGACTACGCCTACGAGCAGTACTTC

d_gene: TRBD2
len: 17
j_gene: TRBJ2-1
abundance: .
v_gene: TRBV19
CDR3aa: CASSIDGSGSSYNEQFF
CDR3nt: TGTGCCAGTAGTATAGACGGTAGCGGGAGCTCCTACAATGAGCAGTTCTTC

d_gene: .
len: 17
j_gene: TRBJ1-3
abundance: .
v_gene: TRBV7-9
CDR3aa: CASSLEGEGSSGNTIYF
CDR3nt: TGTGCCAGCAGCTTAGAGGGGGAGGGGAGCTCTGGAAACACCATATATTTT

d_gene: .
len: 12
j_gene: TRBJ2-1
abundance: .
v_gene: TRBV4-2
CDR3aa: CASSPQGYEQFF
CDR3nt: TGTGCCAGCAGCCCACAGGGTTATGAGCAGTTCTTC

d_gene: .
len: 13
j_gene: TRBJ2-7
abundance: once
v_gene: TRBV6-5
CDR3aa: CASGQQDSYEQYF
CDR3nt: TGTGCCAGCGGACAACAGGACTCCTACGAGCAGTACTTC